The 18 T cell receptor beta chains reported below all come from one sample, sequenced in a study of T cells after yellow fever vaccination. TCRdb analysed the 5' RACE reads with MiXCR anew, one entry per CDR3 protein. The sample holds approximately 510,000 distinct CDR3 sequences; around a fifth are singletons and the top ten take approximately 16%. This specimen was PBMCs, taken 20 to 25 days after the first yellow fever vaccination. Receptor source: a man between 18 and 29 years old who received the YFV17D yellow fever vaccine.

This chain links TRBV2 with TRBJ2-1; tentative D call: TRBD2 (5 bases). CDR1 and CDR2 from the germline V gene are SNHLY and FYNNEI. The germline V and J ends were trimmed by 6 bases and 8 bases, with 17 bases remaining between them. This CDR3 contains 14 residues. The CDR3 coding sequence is TGTGCCAGCAGCGCTAGAGGCGGGTGGTATGAGCAGTTCTTC. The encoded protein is CASSARGGWYEQFF. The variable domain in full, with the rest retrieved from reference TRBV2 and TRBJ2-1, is EPEVTQTPSHQVTQMGQEVILRCVPISNHLYFYWYRQILGQKVEFLVSFYNNEISEKSEIFDDQFSVERPDGSNFTLKIRSTKLEDSAMYFCASSARGGWYEQFFGPGTRLTVL.

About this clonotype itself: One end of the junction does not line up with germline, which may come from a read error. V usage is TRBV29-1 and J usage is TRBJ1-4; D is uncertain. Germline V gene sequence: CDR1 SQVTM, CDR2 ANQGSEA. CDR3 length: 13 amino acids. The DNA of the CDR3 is TGCAGCGTTCTCAGGACTACTAGTGAAAAACTGTTTTTT. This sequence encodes CSVLRTTSEKLFF.

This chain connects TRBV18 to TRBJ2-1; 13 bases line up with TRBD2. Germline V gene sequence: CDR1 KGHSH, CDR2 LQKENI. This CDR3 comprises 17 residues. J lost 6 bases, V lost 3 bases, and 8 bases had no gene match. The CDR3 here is CASSPLLAGGPSNEQFF. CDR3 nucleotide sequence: TGTGCCAGCTCACCCTTACTAGCGGGGGGGCCCAGCAATGAGCAGTTCTTC.

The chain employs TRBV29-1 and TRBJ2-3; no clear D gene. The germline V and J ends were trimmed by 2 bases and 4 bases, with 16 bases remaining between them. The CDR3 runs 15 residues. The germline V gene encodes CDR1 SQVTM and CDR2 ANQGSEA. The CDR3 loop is CSVEWSTTSPDTQYF. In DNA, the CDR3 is TGCAGCGTTGAATGGTCTACAACTTCCCCAGATACGCAGTATTTT.

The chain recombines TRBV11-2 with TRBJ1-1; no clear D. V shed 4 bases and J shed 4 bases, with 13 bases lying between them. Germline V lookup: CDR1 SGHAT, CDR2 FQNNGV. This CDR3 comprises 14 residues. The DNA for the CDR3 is TGTGCCAGCAGCTCCCAAGTGGTCTCCACTGAAGCTTTCTTT. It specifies CASSSQVVSTEAFF.

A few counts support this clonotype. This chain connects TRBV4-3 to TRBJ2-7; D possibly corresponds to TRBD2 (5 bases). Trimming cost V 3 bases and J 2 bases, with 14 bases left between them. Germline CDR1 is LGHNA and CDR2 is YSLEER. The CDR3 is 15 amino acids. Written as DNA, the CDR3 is TGCGCCAGCAGCCAGGATTTCCGGGGAGCCTACGAGCAGTACTTC. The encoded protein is CASSQDFRGAYEQYF.

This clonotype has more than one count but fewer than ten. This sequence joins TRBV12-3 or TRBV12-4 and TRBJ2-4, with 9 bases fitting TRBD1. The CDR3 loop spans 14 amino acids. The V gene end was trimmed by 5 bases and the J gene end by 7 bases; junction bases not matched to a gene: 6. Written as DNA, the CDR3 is TGTGCCAGCAGTCGGGGACAGGGTTGGAACATTCAGTACTTC. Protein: CASSRGQGWNIQYF.

CDR3 in DNA: TGTGCCAGCAGCCGAACGCGGGGGCGACGAGAGACCCAGTACTTC. Amino acids: CASSRTRGRRETQYF. The chain has TRBV2 and TRBJ2-5; perhaps TRBD2 as D (7 bases). The V and J ends lost 6 bases and 4 bases respectively, with 18 bases between them. The CDR3 totals 15 residues. The germline V gene has CDR1 SNHLY and CDR2 FYNNEI.

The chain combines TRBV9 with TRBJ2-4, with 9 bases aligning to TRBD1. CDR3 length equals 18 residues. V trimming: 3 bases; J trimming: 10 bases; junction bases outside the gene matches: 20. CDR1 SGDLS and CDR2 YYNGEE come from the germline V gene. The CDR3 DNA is TGTGCCAGCAGCGAGAGCGGACAGGGGCAGCGCCTTTCAAGTATTCAGTACTTC. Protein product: CASSESGQGQRLSSIQYF.

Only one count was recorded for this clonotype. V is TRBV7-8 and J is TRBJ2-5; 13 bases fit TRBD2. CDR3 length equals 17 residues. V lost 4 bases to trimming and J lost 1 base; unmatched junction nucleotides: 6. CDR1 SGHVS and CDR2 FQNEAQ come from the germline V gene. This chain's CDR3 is CASSSRTSGGTQETQYF. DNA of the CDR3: TGTGCCAGCAGCTCCCGGACTAGCGGGGGAACCCAAGAGACCCAGTACTTC.

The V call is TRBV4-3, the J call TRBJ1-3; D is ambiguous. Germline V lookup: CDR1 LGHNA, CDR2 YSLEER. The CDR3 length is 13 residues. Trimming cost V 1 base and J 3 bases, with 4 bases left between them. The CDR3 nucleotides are TGCGCCAGCAGCCAAGGAGGTGGAAACACCATATATTTT. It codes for CASSQGGGNTIYF.

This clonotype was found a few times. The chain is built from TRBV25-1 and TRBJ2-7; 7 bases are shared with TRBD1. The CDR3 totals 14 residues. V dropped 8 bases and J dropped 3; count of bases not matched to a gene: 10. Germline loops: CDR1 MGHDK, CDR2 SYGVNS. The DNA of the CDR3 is TGTGCCAGCTCCAATGCCGGGACAGTCTACGAGCAGTACTTC. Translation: CASSNAGTVYEQYF.

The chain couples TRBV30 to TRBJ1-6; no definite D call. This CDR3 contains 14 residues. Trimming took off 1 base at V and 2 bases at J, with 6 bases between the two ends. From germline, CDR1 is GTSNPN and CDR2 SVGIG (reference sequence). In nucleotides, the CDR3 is TGTGCCTGGAGTGAGACCACCTATAATTCACCCCTCCACTTT. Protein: CAWSETTYNSPLHF.

The CDR3 coding sequence is TGCAGTGCTAGTGCCGGGACAGGGGGCTATGGCTACACCTTC. Translation: CSASAGTGGYGYTF. The V call is TRBV20-1, the J call TRBJ1-2; the match to TRBD1 covers 11 bases. V lost 3 bases and J lost 4; bases outside the gene matches: 4. The CDR3 extends over 14 amino acids. The germline V gene encodes CDR1 DFQATT and CDR2 SNEGSKA (reference sequence).

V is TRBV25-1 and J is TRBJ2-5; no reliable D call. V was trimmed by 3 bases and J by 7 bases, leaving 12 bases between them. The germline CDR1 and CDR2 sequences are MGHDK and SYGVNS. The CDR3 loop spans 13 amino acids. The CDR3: CASSDRAVRTQYF. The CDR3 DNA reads TGTGCCAGCAGTGACCGGGCCGTGCGGACCCAGTACTTC.

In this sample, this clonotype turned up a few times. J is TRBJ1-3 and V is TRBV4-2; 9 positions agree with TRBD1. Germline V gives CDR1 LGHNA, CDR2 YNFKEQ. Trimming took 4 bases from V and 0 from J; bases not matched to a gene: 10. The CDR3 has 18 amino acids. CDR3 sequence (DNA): TGTGCCAGCAGCCGAAGACTGGGACAGGGAGTCTCTGGAAACACCATATATTTT. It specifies CASSRRLGQGVSGNTIYF.

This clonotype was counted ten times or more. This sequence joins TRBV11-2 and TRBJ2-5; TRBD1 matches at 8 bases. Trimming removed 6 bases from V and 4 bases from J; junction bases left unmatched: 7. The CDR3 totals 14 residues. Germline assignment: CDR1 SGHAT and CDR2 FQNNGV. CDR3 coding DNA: TGTGCCAGCAGACCTGACAGGGGTGCAGAGACCCAGTACTTC. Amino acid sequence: CASRPDRGAETQYF.

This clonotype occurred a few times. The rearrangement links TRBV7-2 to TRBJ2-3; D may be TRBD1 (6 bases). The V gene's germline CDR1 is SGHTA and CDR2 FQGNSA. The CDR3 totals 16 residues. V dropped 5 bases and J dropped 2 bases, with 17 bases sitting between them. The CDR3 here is CASSLTGPFSTDTQYF. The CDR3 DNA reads TGTGCCAGCAGCCTGACAGGCCCCTTCTCCACAGATACGCAGTATTTT.